Listed below are T cell receptor beta chains from one sample, sequenced in a study of blood T cell repertoires in COVID-19. Measured with immunoSEQ multiplex PCR; TCRdb has only the in-frame clones, and not every one. The sample shows 100,000 or so clones, 84% of them seen only once. Sequenced input: peripheral blood. Source of these receptors: a man aged 40-49 years with active or convalescent COVID-19. CDR3s include the opening cysteine and the closing phenylalanine or tryptophan. The D gene is left open where the match is weak. Clone sizes are given selectively: once, few, many, or a class where the clone is expanded.

>TRBV6-1|.|TRBD2|TRBJ2-1
CASSEAGFIAGVSYNEQFF
TGTGCCAGCAGTGAAGCGGGCTTTATAGCGGGGGTCTCTTACAATGAGCAGTTCTTC
>TRBV9|few|TRBD1|TRBJ1-6
CASSAQGQQYNSPLHF
TGTGCCAGCAGCGCCCAGGGACAGCAATATAATTCACCCCTCCACTTT
>TRBV5-5|.|.|TRBJ1-5
CASSPGVWGNQPQHF
TGTGCCAGCAGCCCAGGGGTATGGGGCAATCAGCCCCAGCATTTT
>TRBV2|.|TRBD1|TRBJ1-2
CASSERDRGGYTF
TGTGCCAGCAGTGAAAGGGACAGGGGGGGCTACACCTTC
>TRBV29-1|.|.|TRBJ1-1
CSVLGPMNTEAFF
TGCAGCGTTCTGGGCCCGATGAACACTGAAGCTTTCTTT
>TRBV7-2|.|TRBD2|TRBJ2-3
CASSFHSGGVTDTQYF
TGTGCCAGCAGCTTTCATAGCGGGGGGGTGACAGATACGCAGTATTTT
>TRBV9|.|.|TRBJ2-1
CASSVEGTNNEQFF
TGTGCCAGCAGCGTAGAGGGGACAAACAATGAGCAGTTCTTC
>TRBV5-1|.|TRBD1|TRBJ1-6
CASSLEGARQGRNSPLHF
TGCGCCAGCAGCTTGGAGGGGGCCAGACAGGGGCGTAATTCACCCCTCCACTTT
>TRBV27|.|TRBD1|TRBJ2-7
CASSVSGQGYEQYF
TGTGCCAGCAGTGTATCGGGACAGGGCTACGAGCAGTACTTC
>TRBV7-9|.|.|TRBJ2-2
CASSLPSTGRGGGELFF
TGTGCCAGCAGCCTCCCCTCAACAGGGCGAGGAGGCGGGGAGCTGTTTTTT
>TRBV19|.|TRBD1|TRBJ1-4
CASSIASTGENEKLFF
TGTGCCAGTAGTATAGCGTCGACAGGGGAGAATGAAAAACTGTTTTTT
>TRBV27|.|.|TRBJ1-4
CASSMRRGFEKLFF
TGTGCCAGCAGTATGAGGCGGGGCTTTGAAAAACTGTTTTTT
>TRBV29-1|many|.|TRBJ2-7
CSVVITQGYEQYF
TGCAGCGTGGTAATTACTCAGGGGTACGAGCAGTACTTC
>TRBV4-1|.|.|TRBJ1-1
CASSQPGTNVNTEAFF
TGCGCCAGCAGCCAACCCGGGACAAATGTGAACACTGAAGCTTTCTTT
>TRBV6-2/TRBV6-3|.|.|TRBJ2-3
CASSYRKGDTQYF
TGTGCCAGCAGTTACCGAAAGGGGGATACGCAGTATTTT
>TRBV2|.|TRBD1|TRBJ1-1
CASRPGGANTEAFF
TGTGCCAGCAGGCCAGGGGGCGCGAACACTGAAGCTTTCTTT
>TRBV10-3|.|TRBD1|TRBJ2-1
CAISEGQVRFF
TGTGCCATCAGTGAGGGACAGGTTCGGTTCTTC
>TRBV3-1/TRBV3-2|.|.|TRBJ1-3
CASSQDPPGVGNTIYF
TGTGCCAGCAGCCAAGATCCTCCAGGGGTTGGAAACACCATATATTTT
>TRBV19|.|TRBD1|TRBJ2-1
CATARQGVGGNEQFF
TGTGCCACAGCCAGACAGGGAGTTGGGGGCAATGAGCAGTTCTTC
>TRBV18|.|TRBD1|TRBJ2-6
CASSPLDRGSISGANVLTF
TGTGCCAGCTCACCATTGGACAGGGGAAGTATCTCTGGGGCCAACGTCCTGACTTTC
>TRBV7-2|.|.|TRBJ1-1
CASSLNLVGEAFF
TGTGCCAGCAGCTTAAATCTGGTCGGTGAAGCTTTCTTT
>TRBV9|few|TRBD1|TRBJ2-2
CASSDGTVGRTGELFF
TGTGCCAGCAGCGACGGGACAGTGGGAAGGACCGGGGAGCTGTTTTTT
>TRBV18|.|.|TRBJ1-1
CASSSTEVNTEAFF
TGTGCCAGCTCGTCAACAGAAGTTAACACTGAAGCTTTCTTT
>TRBV6-5|.|TRBD1|TRBJ1-3
CASSWTGDGNTIYF
TGTGCCAGCAGTTGGACAGGGGATGGAAACACCATATATTTT
>TRBV2|.|.|TRBJ2-5
CASKVSIGWQETQYF
TGTGCCAGCAAAGTGTCGATCGGGTGGCAAGAGACCCAGTACTTC
>TRBV13|.|TRBD2|TRBJ2-5
CASSLTSGGWGKTQYF
TGTGCCAGCAGCTTAACTAGCGGGGGTTGGGGGAAGACCCAGTACTTC
>TRBV6-5|.|.|TRBJ1-4
CASSGPGGVNEKLFF
TGTGCCAGCAGCGGACCTGGGGGGGTCAATGAAAAACTGTTTTTT
>TRBV7-9|.|.|TRBJ2-7
CASSPFSEQYF
TGTGCCAGCAGCCCCTTTTCCGAGCAGTACTTC
>TRBV2|.|TRBD1|TRBJ1-6
CASRRGQINSPLHF
TGTGCCAGCAGGAGGGGACAGATTAATTCACCCCTCCACTTT
>TRBV10-2|.|.|TRBJ2-5
CASTGTPTETQYF
TGCGCCAGCACCGGGACTCCCACGGAGACCCAGTACTTC
>TRBV4-3|.|TRBD1|TRBJ2-7
CASSQSGTGVYEQYF
TGCGCCAGCAGCCAGTCCGGGACAGGGGTCTACGAGCAGTACTTC
>TRBV9|.|.|TRBJ1-2
CASSRTVHYGYTF
TGTGCCAGCAGTCGGACAGTGCATTATGGCTACACCTTC